This TCR beta chain was sequenced during a study of CD8 T cells in ankylosing spondylitis. A quantitative 5'-RACE method, one with molecular barcodes, was used to make TCR beta libraries. TCRdb re-analysed the 5' RACE reads in MiXCR, keeping a single row per CDR3 protein. The repertoire has about 130,000 distinct CDR3 sequences, approximately 14% of them found once; the top ten carry under 3%. Study conclusions and caveats: About 8 highly homologous variants made up a TCR beta motif that seemed to typify ankylosing spondylitis blood. Clones tied to disease were said to be significantly enriched in matched ankylosing spondylitis synovial fluid. Disease-linked clones were CD8+ and relatively rare in peripheral blood.

This CDR3 spans 14 amino acids. The germline V and J ends were trimmed by 0 bases and 0 bases, with 3 bases remaining between them. In germline, CDR1 is SGHRS, CDR2 YFSETQ. On this clonotype itself: The target antigen is unknown.

This TCR was recovered from a female donor with ankylosing spondylitis or in good health (not recorded which). The genes are TRBV5-1 and TRBJ2-2; D unresolved. The specimen was blood, either unsorted or a sorted T cell fraction (not recorded which). CDR3 sequence: CASSLATNTGELFF. Written as DNA, the CDR3 is TGCGCCAGCAGCTTGGCCACGAACACCGGGGAGCTGTTTTTT. Using reference TRBV5-1 and TRBJ2-2 for the parts outside the CDR3, the full variable domain is KAGVTQTPRYLIKTRGQQVTLSCSPISGHRSVSWYQQTPGQGLQFLFEYFSETQRNKGNFPGRFSGRQFSNSRSEMNVSTLELGDSALYLCASSLATNTGELFFGEGSRLTVL.